A selection of T cell receptor beta chains follows, all from one sample in a study of long-term antiretroviral therapy in people with HIV. Produced via immunoSEQ multiplex PCR; TCRdb's table is partial and in-frame only. The data contain fewer than 15,000 clones, 65% to 85% of them seen just once; the ten biggest clones take up approximately 15%. This material consisted of unsorted PBMCs, taken 1.3 years after starting antiretroviral therapy. These receptors all come from a woman aged 18 to 35 with HIV. Both conserved end residues are part of each CDR3. A D gene is named only where the DNA matches it firmly. Size tells how often a clone was seen (once, few, many) or the class of an expanded clone, and some rows leave it out.

V: TRBV30; J: TRBJ1-1; D: .; size: .; DNA: TGTGCCTGGAGTGGTTCTATGAACACTGAAGCTTTCTTT; CDR3: CAWSGSMNTEAFF
V: TRBV6-5; J: TRBJ1-5; D: TRBD1; size: .; DNA: TGTGCCAGCAGGCTTTCCCGGGACAGGGTTCAGCCCCAGCATTTT; CDR3: CASRLSRDRVQPQHF
V: TRBV10-3; J: TRBJ1-5; D: .; size: .; DNA: TGTGCCATCAGCGGTGACACGGAAAATCAGCCCCAGCATTTT; CDR3: CAISGDTENQPQHF
V: TRBV30; J: TRBJ1-2; D: .; size: .; DNA: TGTGCCTGGAGGTGGGGGGAGGGTGGCTACACCTTC; CDR3: CAWRWGEGGYTF
V: TRBV29-1; J: TRBJ2-3; D: .; size: .; DNA: TGCAGCGTTCAGAGCACAGATACGCAGTATTTT; CDR3: CSVQSTDTQYF
V: TRBV6-5; J: TRBJ2-5; D: .; size: .; DNA: TGTGCCAGCAGCGTCCGAGAGACCCAGTACTTC; CDR3: CASSVRETQYF
V: TRBV19; J: TRBJ2-7; D: .; size: once; DNA: TGTGCCAGTGGCCCCTCCTACGAGCAGTACTTC; CDR3: CASGPSYEQYF
V: TRBV28; J: TRBJ1-2; D: TRBD1; size: .; DNA: TGTGCCAGCAGACAGGGGGCGGAAGGCTACACCTTC; CDR3: CASRQGAEGYTF
V: TRBV28; J: TRBJ2-3; D: TRBD2; size: .; DNA: TGTGCCAGCAGTTTTTGGGGGAGGGTTACAGATACGCAGTATTTT; CDR3: CASSFWGRVTDTQYF
V: TRBV27; J: TRBJ1-5; D: .; size: .; DNA: TGTGCCAGCAGTTTAATTACGGGGGGCGAGAGCAATCAGCCCCAGCATTTT; CDR3: CASSLITGGESNQPQHF
V: TRBV5-5; J: TRBJ2-5; D: .; size: .; DNA: TGTGCCAGCAGCTTGGCTTGGGGACACCTCCAAGAGACCCAGTACTTC; CDR3: CASSLAWGHLQETQYF
V: TRBV4-3; J: TRBJ1-3; D: .; size: .; DNA: TGCGCCAGCAGCCAAGATCACGTAGGTCCTGGAAACACCATATATTTT; CDR3: CASSQDHVGPGNTIYF
V: TRBV5-4; J: TRBJ2-3; D: TRBD1; size: .; DNA: TGTGCCAGCAGCTTGGACACAGGGGGCTTGAGTAGAAGCACAGATACGCAGTATTTT; CDR3: CASSLDTGGLSRSTDTQYF
V: TRBV6-4; J: TRBJ2-1; D: TRBD2; size: .; DNA: TGTGCCAGCAGTGACAGGCTAGCGGGGTACAATGAGCAGTTCTTC; CDR3: CASSDRLAGYNEQFF
V: TRBV30; J: TRBJ1-5; D: .; size: .; DNA: TGTGCCTGGAGTCTTACCACCTTTAGTCAGCCCCAGCATTTT; CDR3: CAWSLTTFSQPQHF
V: TRBV2; J: TRBJ1-6; D: .; size: few; DNA: TGTGCCAGCAACGAGAACAATTCACCCCTCCACTTT; CDR3: CASNENNSPLHF
V: TRBV13; J: TRBJ1-1; D: TRBD1; size: once; DNA: TGTGCCAGCAGCTTCGGGACAGGGGGCTCGACTTTCTTT; CDR3: CASSFGTGGSTFF
V: TRBV29-1; J: TRBJ1-1; D: .; size: .; DNA: TGCAGCGTTACAGGGTTTGGTGAAGCTTTCTTT; CDR3: CSVTGFGEAFF
V: TRBV4-2; J: TRBJ2-5; D: .; size: .; DNA: TGTGCCAGCAGCCAAGAGACTAAAGAGACCCAGTACTTC; CDR3: CASSQETKETQYF